This T cell receptor beta chain is drawn from a study of cytomegalovirus exposure and HLA in healthy donors. Study-wide points: TCR beta sequences reportedly predicted most subjects' HLA-A and HLA-B alleles accurately. The analysis excluded some indistinguishable V segments, including TRBV6-2 and TRBV6-3. A highly shared variant cluster was judged a likely technical artifact.

Each donor was nominally healthy when sampled (though unrecorded immune exposures were likely). Between the trimmed V and J ends, which lost 3 bases and 4 bases, there was a span of 13 bases. This CDR3 has 15 residues. Germline V gene sequence: CDR1 SGHDT, CDR2 YYEEEE. In the PCR, 60 Vbeta and 13 Jbeta primers were used. Clones were sequenced by immunoSEQ multiplex PCR, and TCRdb holds only the in-frame ones, with some missing. The sample yields about 210,000 clones, roughly 83% seen once. This clone was seen a handful of times. Its antigen is still unknown. The sequenced sample consisted of PBMCs. The sequence came from a male donor in good health and CMV-seropositive. The V gene is TRBV5-6, the J gene TRBJ2-2; D might be TRBD2 (6 bases). CDR3 bases: TGTGCCAGCAGCTGGGACTGGGCCACCACCGGGGAGCTGTTTTTT. It yields the protein CASSWDWATTGELFF.